The 11 T cell receptor beta chains presented below share a single source sample, sequenced in a study of identical twins. TCRdb passed the 5' RACE reads through MiXCR, listing each CDR3 protein once. The data hold 150,000 or so distinct CDR3 sequences, with roughly 3.3% observed a single time. The sample was memory T cells sorted from blood. These TCRs come from a man between 18 and 35 years old in good health.

This clonotype has at least ten counts. This chain uses TRBV2 with TRBJ1-4, with a possible D match to TRBD1 (5 bases). The CDR3 spans 14 residues. V shed 8 bases and J shed 5 bases, with 15 bases lying between them. Germline V gene sequence: CDR1 SNHLY, CDR2 FYNNEI. The DNA of the CDR3 is TGTGCCAGCGTGATGGGGCGAGCGAATGAAAAACTGTTTTTT. Translated: CASVMGRANEKLFF. Full variable domain (missing parts from reference TRBV2 and TRBJ1-4): EPEVTQTPSHQVTQMGQEVILRCVPISNHLYFYWYRQILGQKVEFLVSFYNNEISEKSEIFDDQFSVERPDGSNFTLKIRSTKLEDSAMYFCASVMGRANEKLFFGSGTQLSVL.

The chain couples TRBV10-3 to TRBJ1-3, with 7 positions matching TRBD1. Germline V gene data show CDR1 as ENHRY and CDR2 as SYGVKD. This CDR3 contains 12 residues. CDR3 nucleotide sequence: TGTGCTACAGGGGCTTCAGGAAACACCATATATTTT. Encoded protein: CATGASGNTIYF.

This clonotype was recorded many times. The chain has TRBV20-1 and TRBJ1-1; no clear D. The length of the CDR3 is 13 residues. The ends were cut back, 0 bases at V and 6 bases at J, with 11 bases in the middle. Germline-derived CDR1 and CDR2 are DFQATT and SNEGSKA (reference sequence). The CDR3 region is CSARDSLEAEAFF. Written as DNA, the CDR3 is TGCAGTGCTAGAGACAGCCTAGAGGCTGAAGCTTTCTTT.

This clonotype appeared many times. This rearrangement joins TRBV15 to TRBJ1-5; possibly TRBD1 for D (5 bases). This CDR3 has 16 amino acids. The ends were cut back, 1 base at V and 0 bases at J, with 10 bases in the middle. From germline, CDR1 is LNHNV and CDR2 YYDKDF (reference sequence). Here the CDR3 reads CATSRGDVNSNQPQHF. The CDR3 bases are TGTGCCACCAGCAGAGGGGACGTAAATAGCAATCAGCCCCAGCATTTT.

This clonotype occurred many times. CDR3 protein: CASSPTLAAQETQYF. The CDR3 DNA reads TGTGCCAGCAGCCCCACTCTAGCGGCCCAAGAGACCCAGTACTTC. The chain couples TRBV3-1 to TRBJ2-5; 7 positions agree with TRBD2. Germline values: CDR1 LGHDT, CDR2 YNNKEL (reference sequence). The CDR3 is 15 amino acids. V lost 4 bases, J lost 1 base, and 6 bases stayed unmatched.

This clonotype was counted many times. This chain links TRBV6-5 with TRBJ1-3; D not certain. The V end lost 0 bases, the J end lost 9 bases, and 6 bases lay between the germline ends. The CDR3 is 12 residues long. CDR1 MNHEY and CDR2 SVGAGI come from the germline V gene. The CDR3, as DNA: TGTGCCAGCAGTTACTCGGGCGGCACCATATATTTT. Translating gives CASSYSGGTIYF.

This clonotype showed up many times. The V and J genes are TRBV5-1 and TRBJ2-5; 7 nucleotides line up with TRBD1. The CDR3 length is 14 residues. J lost 2 bases, V lost 2 bases, and 3 bases had no gene match. Germline lookup yields CDR1 SGHRS and CDR2 YFSETQ. CDR3 sequence (DNA): TGCGCCAGCAGCTTCGGGACAGAGCAAGAGACCCAGTACTTC. Residues: CASSFGTEQETQYF.

The sample holds many counts of this clonotype. This rearrangement joins TRBV20-1 to TRBJ1-2; possibly TRBD1 for D (6 bases). The CDR3 has 15 residues. Germline assignment: CDR1 DFQATT and CDR2 SNEGSKA (reference sequence). The germline V and J ends were trimmed by 4 bases and 7 bases, with 22 bases remaining between them. The CDR3 protein is CSAIIKGGVTSGYTF. CDR3 DNA sequence: TGCAGTGCTATCATAAAGGGGGGTGTAACAAGTGGCTACACCTTC.

The V call is TRBV12-3 or TRBV12-4, the J call TRBJ2-3; 9 bases are shared with TRBD2. With V trimmed by 2 bases and J by 6 bases, 9 bases remained unmatched. The CDR3 runs to 16 residues. CDR3 DNA sequence: TGTGCCAGCAGTTTAAAGGGCGGGAGGGCCACGGATACGCAGTATTTT. Residues: CASSLKGGRATDTQYF.

In this sample, this clonotype turned up many times. The chain employs TRBV27 and TRBJ2-3, with D tentatively TRBD1 (5 bases). The V end was cut by 6 bases, the J end by 0 bases, with 7 bases between. The V gene's germline CDR1 is MNHEY and CDR2 SMNVEV (reference sequence). The CDR3 is 13 amino acids. DNA for the CDR3: TGTGCCAGCAGGTGGGGCAGCACAGATACGCAGTATTTT. Translation gives CASRWGSTDTQYF.

This clonotype was observed at least ten times. The V and J genes are TRBV27 and TRBJ2-7; tentatively, D is TRBD2 (6 bases). Germline CDR1 reads MNHEY; CDR2 reads SMNVEV (reference sequence). V was clipped by 3 bases and J by 5 bases, with 17 bases between them. The CDR3 loop spans 15 amino acids. The CDR3 here is CASSFTIGRTDEQYF. The CDR3 nucleotides read TGTGCCAGCAGTTTTACGATCGGGAGAACGGACGAGCAGTACTTC.